This T cell receptor beta chain stems from a study of identical twins. Points from the study as a whole: The more abundant beta clonotypes in cord blood had fewer insertions, and memory repertoires did not show this.

The CDR3 extends over 14 amino acids. Germline CDR1 MNHNS, CDR2 SASEGT. V lost 1 base to trimming and J lost 7 bases; unmatched junction nucleotides: 4. TCRdb reanalysed the 5' RACE reads using MiXCR and keeps one entry per CDR3 protein. The repertoire holds approximately 230,000 distinct CDR3 sequences, with more than 12% as singletons. As to this clonotype: Its antigen is as yet unknown.

Sequenced input: memory (CD45RO+) T cells sorted from blood. The origin of this receptor is a woman younger than 35 in good health. The chain employs TRBV6-1 and TRBJ1-2, with TRBD1 matching 9 bases. CDR3 coding DNA: TGTGCCAGCAGTGAAGTCATGACAGGGGGTGGCTACACCTTC. Amino acids: CASSEVMTGGGYTF.